The 24 T cell receptor beta chains presented below share a single source sample, sequenced in a study of T cell responses to AZD1222 COVID-19 vaccine (TCRdb year 2021). The method was the immunoSEQ multiplex PCR assay. What TCRdb holds here is the immuneACCESS table cut down to in-frame rearrangements. Part of the clones is not present; checked against another copy, under half of the missing clones reflect an unresolved V gene, and the others are unexplained. The sample has some 120,000 clones on record, almost 95% of them singletons. Around 1.6% of the sample lies in the top ten. The time point label of this sample denotes: about 28 days (+/-7) after the second vaccine dose. Here the sequenced sample was peripheral blood, taken 28 days after the second AZD1222 dose. These receptors all stem from an adult who received the AZD1222 COVID-19 vaccine.

V gene TRBV19 combines with J gene TRBJ1-5, with a weak D call TRBD1 (6 bases). Looked up from germline, CDR1 is LNHDA and CDR2 is SQIVND (reference sequence). CDR3 length equals 15 residues. V dropped 4 bases and J dropped 2 bases, with 12 bases sitting between them. The CDR3 loop is CASSTQGSGNQPQHF. CDR3 in DNA: TGTGCCAGTAGTACCCAGGGGTCGGGCAATCAGCCCCAGCATTTT.

This chain connects TRBV2 to TRBJ2-2; D gene ambiguous. V was clipped by 2 bases and J by 6 bases, with 7 bases between them. The germline CDR1 and CDR2 sequences are SNHLY and FYNNEI. The CDR3 is made up of 13 amino acids. In nucleotides, the CDR3 is TGTGCCAGCAGTGAAATAACTTCCGGGGAGCTGTTTTTT. As protein: CASSEITSGELFF.

CDR3 sequence reads: CASSEGGPQHF. CDR3 nucleotides: TGTGCCAGCAGTGAGGGGGGGCCCCAGCATTTT. The J gene is TRBJ1-5, the V gene TRBV6-1; maybe TRBD1 (5 bases). Germline V lookup: CDR1 MNHNS, CDR2 SASEGT. Deletions cut 3 bases from V and 9 bases from J, with 6 bases between. The CDR3 runs to 11 residues.

The V gene is TRBV21-1, the J gene TRBJ2-5; the table's D gene call, TRBD2, was not cross checked with the DNA. TRBV21-1 is flagged as a pseudogene. The CDR3 extends over 13 amino acids. The CDR3 loop is CASTNPRRETQYF. CDR3 DNA sequence: TGTGCCAGCACAAATCCCAGGAGGGAGACCCAGTACTTC.

V gene TRBV9 combines with J gene TRBJ1-6, with D perhaps TRBD1 (5 bases). Per germline, CDR1 SGDLS and CDR2 YYNGEE. Deletions cut 0 bases from V and 2 bases from J, with 18 bases between. This CDR3 is built from 19 residues. The CDR3 nucleotides read TGTGCCAGCAGCGTAGTTCGCGAAAGGGGCCGGCCCTATAATTCACCCCTCCACTTT. It is translated as CASSVVRERGRPYNSPLHF.

J is TRBJ2-7 and V is TRBV4-1; possibly TRBD1 for D (6 bases). The CDR3 spans 16 residues. Trimming cost V 0 bases and J 0 bases, with 12 bases left between them. Per the germline V gene, CDR1 is MGHRA and CDR2 is YSYEKL. The CDR3 DNA follows: TGCGCCAGCAGCCAAGAGTATCCCAGGGGCTCCTACGAGCAGTACTTC. It encodes CASSQEYPRGSYEQYF.

The V gene is TRBV5-5, the J gene TRBJ1-4, with TRBD1 identical over 8 bases. The junction had 10 bases not matched to a gene; V was cut back by 4 bases and J by 8 bases. Germline V lookup: CDR1 SGHKS, CDR2 YYEKEE (reference sequence). This CDR3 is 15 amino acids long. CDR3 loop: CASSRTDRDEEKLFF. The CDR3 coding sequence is TGTGCCAGCAGCAGGACGGACAGGGATGAAGAAAAACTGTTTTTT.

A word on this clone: Other DNA sequences in the same sample also yield this CDR3. The chain couples TRBV7-9 to TRBJ2-7; no definite D call. This CDR3 spans 12 amino acids. Germline V lookup: CDR1 SEHNR, CDR2 FQNEAQ (reference sequence). V shed 1 base and J shed 4 bases, with 5 bases lying between them. CDR3 in DNA: TGTGCCAGCAGCTTAGGGTCGTACGAGCAGTACTTC. This sequence encodes CASSLGSYEQYF.

The chain employs TRBV28 and TRBJ2-1, with a tentative D call TRBD1 (5 bases). Per germline, CDR1 MDHEN and CDR2 SYDVKM. V was trimmed by 5 bases and J by 4 bases, leaving 6 bases between them. The CDR3 has 12 amino acids. CDR3 amino acids: CASSGQYNEQFF. The CDR3 DNA reads TGTGCCAGCAGTGGACAATACAATGAGCAGTTCTTC.

This sequence joins TRBV5-6 and TRBJ2-7; D may correspond to TRBD1 or TRBD2 (6 bases each). The CDR3 loop spans 14 amino acids. In germline, CDR1 is SGHDT, CDR2 YYEEEE. Trimming removed 1 base from V and 2 bases from J, with 10 bases in between. CDR3 loop: CASSLRGATYEQYF. The CDR3 DNA reads as TGTGCCAGCAGCTTGAGGGGGGCGACCTACGAGCAGTACTTC.

The rearrangement uses TRBV29-1 and TRBJ1-2; perhaps TRBD1 as D (5 bases). V was clipped by 4 bases and J by 2 bases, with 5 bases between them. Germline values: CDR1 SQVTM, CDR2 ANQGSEA. The CDR3 consists of 11 residues. CDR3 loop: CSVGGNYGYTF. CDR3 sequence (DNA): TGCAGCGTTGGGGGGAACTATGGCTACACCTTC.

The chain joins TRBV27 to TRBJ2-7, with no clear D. V lost 4 bases, J lost 5 bases, and 18 bases lay in between. The CDR3 totals 15 residues. From germline, CDR1 is MNHEY and CDR2 SMNVEV (reference sequence). The CDR3 here is CASSSTTFPPDEQYF. CDR3 DNA sequence: TGTGCCAGCAGTTCGACGACCTTCCCCCCAGACGAGCAGTACTTC.

The V and J genes are TRBV10-2 and TRBJ1-1; D is uncertain. The CDR3 contains 15 residues. The V gene lost 3 bases and the J gene lost 0 bases, with 11 bases spanning the gap. In germline, CDR1 is WSHSY, CDR2 SAAADI. CDR3 DNA sequence: TGCGCCAGCAGTGATTGGCTTAGAATGAACACTGAAGCTTTCTTT. Encoded protein: CASSDWLRMNTEAFF.

The chain recombines TRBV7-9 with TRBJ1-1; possibly TRBD1 for D (6 bases). V was shortened by 6 bases and J by 3 bases, with 8 bases between the two germline ends. This CDR3 is built from 12 residues. CDR1 is SEHNR and CDR2 is FQNEAQ in the germline V gene (reference sequence). DNA of the CDR3: TGTGCCAGCAGTCCAGGGGACACTGAAGCTTTCTTT. It codes for CASSPGDTEAFF.

This rearrangement joins TRBV14 to TRBJ2-3; the D is unclear. This CDR3 is 17 amino acids long. Germline values: CDR1 SGHDN, CDR2 FVKESK. The V and J ends lost 0 bases and 5 bases respectively, with 18 bases between them. The DNA for the CDR3 is TGTGCCAGCAGCCAAGATCGAGAACGGCCTCCCGGAGATACGCAGTATTTT. This gives the protein CASSQDRERPPGDTQYF. The full variable domain, with the rest looked up from reference TRBV14 and TRBJ2-3, is EAGVTQFPSHSVIEKGQTVTLRCDPISGHDNLYWYRRVMGKEIKFLLHFVKESKQDESGMPNNRFLAERTGGTYSTLKVQPAELEDSGVYFCASSQDRERPPGDTQYFGPGTRLTVL.

The V and J genes are TRBV7-2 and TRBJ2-3, with TRBD2 matching over 7 bases. The CDR3 extends over 15 amino acids. CDR1 SGHTA and CDR2 FQGNSA come from the germline V gene. V was clipped by 11 bases and J by 2 bases; unmatched bases: 13. CDR3 sequence reads: CADLSGGLNTDTQYF. In DNA, the CDR3 is TGTGCCGACTTATCGGGGGGACTAAACACAGATACGCAGTATTTT.

The V gene is TRBV9, the J gene TRBJ1-2, with D perhaps TRBD1 (5 bases). The CDR3 covers 16 residues. Germline loops: CDR1 SGDLS, CDR2 YYNGEE. The V and J ends lost 0 bases and 1 base respectively, with 13 bases between them. The CDR3 region has the DNA TGTGCCAGCAGCGTAGGTCATACAGGTGGTAACTATGGCTACACCTTC. It yields the protein CASSVGHTGGNYGYTF.

The rearrangement joins TRBV24-1 to TRBJ2-7; no firm D call. The V gene lost 9 bases and the J gene lost 12 bases, with 11 bases spanning the gap. This CDR3 region has 9 residues. The V gene's germline CDR1 is KGHDR and CDR2 SFDVKD. The CDR3 nucleotides read TGTGCCACCCTTCCGGTGGGGTACTTC. It encodes CATLPVGYF.

The chain uses TRBV7-9 and TRBJ2-7; 9 positions match TRBD2. Germline lookup yields CDR1 SEHNR and CDR2 FQNEAQ (reference sequence). The CDR3 has 15 residues. With 5 bases clipped from V and 4 bases from J, the junction kept 9 bases outside the gene matches. The CDR3 sequence: CASSPTSGLGYEQYF. In nucleotides, the CDR3 is TGTGCCAGCAGCCCAACTAGCGGGCTTGGGTACGAGCAGTACTTC.

The chain couples TRBV19 to TRBJ1-1; D remains unclear. Germline CDR1 LNHDA, CDR2 SQIVND (reference sequence). The CDR3 runs 15 residues. Trimming left V 7 bases short and J 4 bases short, with 19 bases between. The CDR3 coding sequence is TGTGCCAGTACCGCCACTGGTCGAATGGGCACTGAAGCTTTCTTT. The encoded protein is CASTATGRMGTEAFF.

The J gene is TRBJ1-5, the V gene TRBV9, with D tentatively TRBD1 (5 bases). The V gene's germline CDR1 is SGDLS and CDR2 YYNGEE. This CDR3 contains 12 residues. Deletions cut 4 bases from V and 7 bases from J, with 9 bases between. CDR3: CASSSGGQPQHF. The CDR3 nucleotides read TGTGCCAGCAGCTCGGGGGGGCAGCCCCAGCATTTT. Looking up the rest from reference TRBV9 and TRBJ1-5 gives the full variable domain: DSGVTQTPKHLITATGQRVTLRCSPRSGDLSVYWYQQSLDQGLQFLIQYYNGEERAKGNILERFSAQQFPDLHSELNLSSLELGDSALYFCASSSGGQPQHFGDGTRLSIL.

This clone was counted a few times. The rearrangement links TRBV6-5 to TRBJ1-1, with D tentatively TRBD1 (5 bases). The V and J ends lost 7 bases and 1 base respectively, with 10 bases between them. The germline V gene has CDR1 MNHEY and CDR2 SVGAGI. CDR3 length equals 13 residues. The CDR3 loop is CASNWGRNTEAFF. In nucleotides, the CDR3 is TGTGCCAGCAATTGGGGGAGGAACACTGAAGCTTTCTTT.

This clone was counted a few times. The chain is built from TRBV18 and TRBJ1-3; 8 bases are a match to TRBD1. CDR3 length: 14 residues. V lost 6 bases and J lost 4; bases outside the gene matches: 5. Germline V gene lookup returns CDR1 KGHSH and CDR2 LQKENI. The CDR3 DNA sequence: TGTGCCAGCTCGCGGACAGGGAACGGAAACACCATATATTTT. It yields the protein CASSRTGNGNTIYF.

The chain is built from TRBV2 and TRBJ1-2, with a possible D match to TRBD1 (5 bases). Trimming took 6 bases from V and 0 from J, leaving 14 bases between them. Looked up from germline, CDR1 is SNHLY and CDR2 is FYNNEI. This CDR3 contains 15 residues. This chain's CDR3 is CASSHKKQANYGYTF. The CDR3 nucleotides are TGTGCCAGCAGCCACAAAAAACAGGCTAACTATGGCTACACCTTC.